The entry below gives a single TCR beta chain sequence along with its context. The target antigen is unknown. Method: immunoSEQ multiplex PCR; TCRdb's copy keeps in-frame clones and lacks some. The sample consists of 250,000 to 300,000 clones, approximately 94% of them appearing once. The sample belongs to a study of T cell responses to AZD1222 COVID-19 vaccine. Study conclusions and caveats: Researchers report vaccine-associated CD4 TCRs spanning spike, with dominance at 160-218 and 743-854.

Per germline, CDR1 MNHEY and CDR2 SVGAGI. The CDR3 has 12 residues. V lost 10 bases and J 2 bases, leaving 10 bases between the germline ends. The TCR originated in an adult who received the AZD1222 COVID-19 vaccine. The rearrangement links TRBV6-5 to TRBJ2-3; D not certain. The sample consisted of peripheral blood, taken 28 days after the second AZD1222 dose. This chain's CDR3 is CATRHPTDTQYF. The CDR3 DNA reads as TGTGCCACAAGACATCCCACAGATACGCAGTATTTT.